Below, one T cell receptor beta chain is given with its context. This sample was included in a study of T cell changes during pregnancy in multiple sclerosis. The CDR3 has 15 residues. Germline lookup yields CDR1 MGHDK and CDR2 SYGVNS. V lost 0 bases and J lost 0, with 7 bases in between. Here immunoSEQ multiplex PCR was the method, and the copy in TCRdb shows in-frame clones only, minus some. The table includes 40,000 to 60,000 clones, approximately 92% detected once. The V gene is TRBV25-1, the J gene TRBJ2-3, with D perhaps TRBD2 (5 bases). The material sequenced was CD4+ T cells from peripheral blood mononuclear cells, taken in the third trimester of pregnancy. This clonotype was sampled from a female donor with multiple sclerosis, enrolled in a pregnancy study. The CDR3: CASSEYRTSTDTQYF. The CDR3 DNA is TGTGCCAGCAGTGAATACAGGACTAGCACAGATACGCAGTATTTT.